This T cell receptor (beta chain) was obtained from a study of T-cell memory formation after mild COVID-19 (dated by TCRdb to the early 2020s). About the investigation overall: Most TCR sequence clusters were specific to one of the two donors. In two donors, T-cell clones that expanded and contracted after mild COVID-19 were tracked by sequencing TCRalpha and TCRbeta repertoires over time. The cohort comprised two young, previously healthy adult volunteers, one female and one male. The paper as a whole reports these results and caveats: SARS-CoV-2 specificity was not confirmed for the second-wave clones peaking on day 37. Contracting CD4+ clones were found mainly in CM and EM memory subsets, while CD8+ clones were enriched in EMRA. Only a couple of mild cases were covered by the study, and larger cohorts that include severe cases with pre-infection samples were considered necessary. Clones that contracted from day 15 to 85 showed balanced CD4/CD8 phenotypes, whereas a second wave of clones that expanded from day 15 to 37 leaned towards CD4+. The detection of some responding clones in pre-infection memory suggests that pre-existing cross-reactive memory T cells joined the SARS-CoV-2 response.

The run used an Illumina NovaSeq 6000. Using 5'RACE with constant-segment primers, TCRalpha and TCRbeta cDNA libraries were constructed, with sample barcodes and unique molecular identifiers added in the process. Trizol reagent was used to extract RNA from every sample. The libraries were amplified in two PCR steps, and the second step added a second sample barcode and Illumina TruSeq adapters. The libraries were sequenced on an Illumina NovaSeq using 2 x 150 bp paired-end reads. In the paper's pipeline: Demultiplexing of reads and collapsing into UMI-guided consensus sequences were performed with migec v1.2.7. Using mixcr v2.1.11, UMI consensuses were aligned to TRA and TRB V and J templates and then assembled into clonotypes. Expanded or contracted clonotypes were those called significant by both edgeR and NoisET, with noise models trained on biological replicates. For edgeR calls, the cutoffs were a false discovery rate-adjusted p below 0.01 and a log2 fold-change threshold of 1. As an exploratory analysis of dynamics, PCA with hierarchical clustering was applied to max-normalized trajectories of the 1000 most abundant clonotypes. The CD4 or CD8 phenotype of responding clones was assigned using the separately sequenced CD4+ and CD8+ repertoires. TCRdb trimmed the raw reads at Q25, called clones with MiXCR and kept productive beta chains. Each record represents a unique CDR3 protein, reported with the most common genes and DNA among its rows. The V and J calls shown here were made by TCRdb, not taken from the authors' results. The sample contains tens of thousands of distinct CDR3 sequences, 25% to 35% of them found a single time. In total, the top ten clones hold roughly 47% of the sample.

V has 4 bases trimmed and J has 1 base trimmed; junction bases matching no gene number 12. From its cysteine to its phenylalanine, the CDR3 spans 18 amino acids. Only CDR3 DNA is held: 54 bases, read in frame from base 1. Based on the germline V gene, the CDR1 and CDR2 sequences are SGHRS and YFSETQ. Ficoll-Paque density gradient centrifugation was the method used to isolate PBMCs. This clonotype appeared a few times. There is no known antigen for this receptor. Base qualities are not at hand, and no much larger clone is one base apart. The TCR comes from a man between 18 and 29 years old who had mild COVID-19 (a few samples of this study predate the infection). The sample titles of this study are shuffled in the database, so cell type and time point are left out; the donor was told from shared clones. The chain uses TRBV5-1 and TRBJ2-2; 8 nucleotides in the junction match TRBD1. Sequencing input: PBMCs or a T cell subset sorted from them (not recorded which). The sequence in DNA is TGCGCCAGCAGCCCTTCGCGACTAGACAGGGGGAACACCGGGGAGCTGTTTTTT. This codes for CASSPSRLDRGNTGELFF.